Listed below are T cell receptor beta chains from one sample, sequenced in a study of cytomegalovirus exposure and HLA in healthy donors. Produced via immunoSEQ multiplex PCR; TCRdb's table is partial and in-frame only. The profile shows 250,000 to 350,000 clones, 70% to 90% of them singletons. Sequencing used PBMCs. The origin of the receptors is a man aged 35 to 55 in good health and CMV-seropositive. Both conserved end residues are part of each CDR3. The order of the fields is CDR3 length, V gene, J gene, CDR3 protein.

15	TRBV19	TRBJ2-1	CASSIAGQANNEQFF
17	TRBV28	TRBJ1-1	CASSPIGGQGKDTEAFF
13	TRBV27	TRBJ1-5	CASSLRGNQPQHF
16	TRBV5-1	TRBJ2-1	CASSLDSSGGNNEQFF
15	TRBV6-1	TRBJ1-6	CASSEVGGMYSPLHF
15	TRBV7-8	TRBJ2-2	CASSVSGTPTGELFF
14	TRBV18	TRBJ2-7	CASSPDGNIYEQYF
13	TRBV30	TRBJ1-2	CAWTPGANYGYTF
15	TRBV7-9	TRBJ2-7	CASSGAGRSSYEQYF
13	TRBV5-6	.	CASSYRGIYEQYF
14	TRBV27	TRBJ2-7	CASSLSRGGYEQYF
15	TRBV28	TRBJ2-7	CASRPGTGWSYEQYF
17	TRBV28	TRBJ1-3	CASSPPRQVRSGNTIYF
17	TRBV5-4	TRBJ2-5	CASSGRFRGTAEETQYF
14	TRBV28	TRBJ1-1	CASSSRDRGFEAFF
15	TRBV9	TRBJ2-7	CASSGRTSAPYEQYF
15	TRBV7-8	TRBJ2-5	CASSLVTGRQETQYF
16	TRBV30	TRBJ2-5	CAWSLVRTGGFETQYF
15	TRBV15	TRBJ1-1	CATSRTQGSNAEAFF
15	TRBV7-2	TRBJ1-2	CASSTRTGGDYGYTF
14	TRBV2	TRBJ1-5	CASRAGTSNQPQHF
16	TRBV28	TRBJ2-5	CASSLASGGAGETQYF
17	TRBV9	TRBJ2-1	CASSVGLAISSYNEQFF
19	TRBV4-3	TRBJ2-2	CASSQDGGRSLANTGELFF
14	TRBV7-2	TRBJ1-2	CASSRTGTGDGYTF
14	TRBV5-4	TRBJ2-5	CASSLELAEETQYF
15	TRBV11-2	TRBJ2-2	CASRQIQGNPGELFF
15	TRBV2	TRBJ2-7	CASKRARDRGDEQYF
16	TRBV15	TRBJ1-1	CATSRPPAYRDTEAFF
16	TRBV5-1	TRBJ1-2	CASSLGDRDPNYGYTF
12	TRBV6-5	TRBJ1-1	CASSYSETEAFF
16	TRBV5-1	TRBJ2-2	CASSLEGRVDTGELFF
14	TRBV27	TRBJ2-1	CASTRTGTYNEQFF
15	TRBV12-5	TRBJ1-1	CASGTWTGGNTEAFF
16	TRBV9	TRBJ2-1	CASSTKGESPWNEQFF
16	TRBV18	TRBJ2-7	CASSPGGDSVSYEQYF
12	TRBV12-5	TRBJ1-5	CASGLGRGPQHF